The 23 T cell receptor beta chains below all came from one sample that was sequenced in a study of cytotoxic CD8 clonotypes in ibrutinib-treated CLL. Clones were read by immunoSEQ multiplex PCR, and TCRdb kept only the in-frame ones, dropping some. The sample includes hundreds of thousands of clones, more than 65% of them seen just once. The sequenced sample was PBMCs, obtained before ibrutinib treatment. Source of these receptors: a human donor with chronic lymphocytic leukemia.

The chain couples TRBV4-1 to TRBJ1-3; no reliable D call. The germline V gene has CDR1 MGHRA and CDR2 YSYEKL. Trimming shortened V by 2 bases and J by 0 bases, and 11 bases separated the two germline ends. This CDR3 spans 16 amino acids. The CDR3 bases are TGCGCCAGCAGCCAAACCGTAATAGACTCTGGAAACACCATATATTTT. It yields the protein CASSQTVIDSGNTIYF.

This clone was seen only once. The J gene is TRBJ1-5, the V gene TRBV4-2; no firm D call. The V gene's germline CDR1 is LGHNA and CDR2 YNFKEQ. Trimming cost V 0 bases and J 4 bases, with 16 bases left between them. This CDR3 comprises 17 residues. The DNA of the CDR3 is TGTGCCAGCAGCCAAGATGACTCCAGGCTGGAAAATCAGCCCCAGCATTTT. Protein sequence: CASSQDDSRLENQPQHF.

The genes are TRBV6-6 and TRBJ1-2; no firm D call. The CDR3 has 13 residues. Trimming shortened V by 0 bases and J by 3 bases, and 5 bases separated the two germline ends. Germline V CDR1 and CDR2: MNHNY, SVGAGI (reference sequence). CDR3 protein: CASSYSPDYGYTF. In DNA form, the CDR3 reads TGTGCCAGCAGTTACTCGCCCGACTATGGCTACACCTTC.

CDR3 coding DNA: TGTGCCAGCTCTCGGGCAGCCGCCTCCGTCGAGCAGTACTTC. Its protein product is CASSRAAASVEQYF. The rearrangement joins TRBV9 to TRBJ2-7; no reliable D call. V shed 7 bases and J shed 6 bases, with 20 bases lying between them. Germline CDR1 SGDLS, CDR2 YYNGEE. This CDR3 is 14 amino acids long.

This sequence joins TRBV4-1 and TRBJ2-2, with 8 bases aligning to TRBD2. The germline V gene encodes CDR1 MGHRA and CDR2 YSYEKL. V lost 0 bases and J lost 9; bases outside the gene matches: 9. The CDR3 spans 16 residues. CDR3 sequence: CASSQEIAGSRRELFF. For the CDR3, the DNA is TGCGCCAGCAGCCAAGAAATAGCGGGATCGCGGCGGGAGCTGTTTTTT.

CDR3 bases: TGCGCCAGCAGCTTGCTGGGAAGGTATGGAGAGACCCAGTACTTC. Protein: CASSLLGRYGETQYF. The rearrangement uses TRBV5-1 and TRBJ2-5, with unresolved D. V was trimmed by 1 base and J by 4 bases, leaving 14 bases between them. The CDR3 runs to 15 residues. In germline, CDR1 is SGHRS, CDR2 YFSETQ.

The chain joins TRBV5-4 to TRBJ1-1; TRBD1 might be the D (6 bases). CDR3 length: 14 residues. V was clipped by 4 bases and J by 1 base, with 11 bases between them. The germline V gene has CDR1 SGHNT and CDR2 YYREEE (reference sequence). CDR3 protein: CASSGGQRNTEAFF. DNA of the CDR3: TGTGCCAGCAGCGGCGGACAGAGGAACACTGAAGCTTTCTTT.

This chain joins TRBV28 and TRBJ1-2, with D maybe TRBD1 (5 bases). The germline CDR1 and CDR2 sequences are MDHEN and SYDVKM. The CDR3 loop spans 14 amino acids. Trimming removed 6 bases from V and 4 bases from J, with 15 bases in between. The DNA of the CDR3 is TGTGCCAGCAGCAGGAGGGGAATTCGCTATGGCTACACCTTC. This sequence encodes CASSRRGIRYGYTF.

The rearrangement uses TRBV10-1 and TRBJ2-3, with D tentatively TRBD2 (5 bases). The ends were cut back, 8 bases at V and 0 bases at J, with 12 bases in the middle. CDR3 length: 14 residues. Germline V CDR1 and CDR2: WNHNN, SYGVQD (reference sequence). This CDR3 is CASVGVSSTDTQYF. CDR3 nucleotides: TGCGCCAGCGTCGGGGTGAGCAGCACAGATACGCAGTATTTT.

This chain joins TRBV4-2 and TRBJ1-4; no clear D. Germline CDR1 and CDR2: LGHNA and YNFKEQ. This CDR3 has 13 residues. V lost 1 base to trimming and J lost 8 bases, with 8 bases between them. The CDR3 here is CASSQGTVEKLFF. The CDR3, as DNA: TGTGCCAGCAGCCAAGGTACAGTGGAAAAACTGTTTTTT.

For the CDR3, the DNA is TGTGCCAGCATCGAGGGGCGAGAGACCCAGTACTTC. This codes for CASIEGRETQYF. V usage is TRBV2 and J usage is TRBJ2-5, with D perhaps being TRBD1 or TRBD2 (5 bases each). V was trimmed by 7 bases and J by 4 bases, leaving 10 bases between them. This CDR3 spans 12 amino acids. In germline, CDR1 is SNHLY, CDR2 FYNNEI.

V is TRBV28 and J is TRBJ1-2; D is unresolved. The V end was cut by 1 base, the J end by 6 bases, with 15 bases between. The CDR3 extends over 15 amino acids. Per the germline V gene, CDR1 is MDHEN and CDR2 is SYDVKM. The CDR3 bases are TGTGCCAGCAGTTTATCGGGCAGGCAGAGAGATGGCTACACCTTC. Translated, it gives CASSLSGRQRDGYTF.

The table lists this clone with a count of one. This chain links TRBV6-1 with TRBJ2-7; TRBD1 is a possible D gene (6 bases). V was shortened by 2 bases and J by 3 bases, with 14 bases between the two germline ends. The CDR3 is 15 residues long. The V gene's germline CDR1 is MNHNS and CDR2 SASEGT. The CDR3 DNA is TGTGCCAGCAGTGAATACGGGTGGGGGCTCTACGAGCAGTACTTC. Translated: CASSEYGWGLYEQYF.

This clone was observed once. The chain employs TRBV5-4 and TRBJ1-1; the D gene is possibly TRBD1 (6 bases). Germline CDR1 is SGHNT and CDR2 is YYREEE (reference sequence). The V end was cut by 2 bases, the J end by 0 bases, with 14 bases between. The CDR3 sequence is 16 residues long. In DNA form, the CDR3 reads TGTGCCAGCAGCTTAAAGGGTGGACAGTTGAACACTGAAGCTTTCTTT. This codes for CASSLKGGQLNTEAFF.

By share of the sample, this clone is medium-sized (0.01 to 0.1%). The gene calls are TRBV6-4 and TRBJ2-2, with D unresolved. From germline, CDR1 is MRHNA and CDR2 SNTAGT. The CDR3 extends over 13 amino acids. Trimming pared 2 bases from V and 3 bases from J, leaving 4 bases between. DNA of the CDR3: TGTGCCAGCAGTGACAGGGACACCGGGGAGCTGTTTTTT. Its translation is CASSDRDTGELFF.

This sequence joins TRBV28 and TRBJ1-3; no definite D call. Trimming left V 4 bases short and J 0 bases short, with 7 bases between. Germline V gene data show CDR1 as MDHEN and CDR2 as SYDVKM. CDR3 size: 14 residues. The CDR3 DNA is TGTGCCAGCAGTTCTGTTAGCTCTGGAAACACCATATATTTT. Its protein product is CASSSVSSGNTIYF.

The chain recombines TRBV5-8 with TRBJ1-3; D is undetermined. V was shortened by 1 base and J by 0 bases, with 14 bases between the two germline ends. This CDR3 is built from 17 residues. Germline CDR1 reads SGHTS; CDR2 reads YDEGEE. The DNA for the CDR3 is TGTGCCAGCAGCTTGTGGGCGGAGGCCTACTCTGGAAACACCATATATTTT. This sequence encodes CASSLWAEAYSGNTIYF.

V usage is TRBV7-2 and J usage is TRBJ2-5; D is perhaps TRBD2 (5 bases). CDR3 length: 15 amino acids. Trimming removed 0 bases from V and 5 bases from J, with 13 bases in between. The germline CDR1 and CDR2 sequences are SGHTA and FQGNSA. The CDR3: CASSLAHWGVETQYF. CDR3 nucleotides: TGTGCCAGCAGCTTAGCGCACTGGGGAGTCGAGACCCAGTACTTC.

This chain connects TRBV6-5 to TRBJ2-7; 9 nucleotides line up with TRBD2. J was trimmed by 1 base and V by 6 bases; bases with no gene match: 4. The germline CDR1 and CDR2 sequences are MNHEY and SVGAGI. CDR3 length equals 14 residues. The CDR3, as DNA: TGTGCCAGCAGCCCGGGACTAGCATCCTACGAGCAGTACTTC. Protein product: CASSPGLASYEQYF.

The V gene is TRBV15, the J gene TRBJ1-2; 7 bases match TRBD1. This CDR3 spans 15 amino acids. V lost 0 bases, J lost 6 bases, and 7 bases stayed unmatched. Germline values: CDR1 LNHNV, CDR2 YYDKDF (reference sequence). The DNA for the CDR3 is TGTGCCACCAGCAGAGATGCCAGGGGGTTTGATGGCTACACCTTC. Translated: CATSRDARGFDGYTF.

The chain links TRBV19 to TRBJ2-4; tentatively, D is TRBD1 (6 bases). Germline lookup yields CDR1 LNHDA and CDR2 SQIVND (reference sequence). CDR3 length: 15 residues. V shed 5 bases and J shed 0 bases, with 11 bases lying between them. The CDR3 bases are TGTGCCAGTAGTGGGGGCGGCCTAGCCAAAAACATTCAGTACTTC. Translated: CASSGGGLAKNIQYF.

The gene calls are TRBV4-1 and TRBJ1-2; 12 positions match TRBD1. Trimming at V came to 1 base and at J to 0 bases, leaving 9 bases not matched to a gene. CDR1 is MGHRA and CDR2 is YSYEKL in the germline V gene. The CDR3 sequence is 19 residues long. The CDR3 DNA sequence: TGCGCCAGCAGCCAAGTGATTCCGGGACAGGGGGCGACTAACTATGGCTACACCTTC. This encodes CASSQVIPGQGATNYGYTF.

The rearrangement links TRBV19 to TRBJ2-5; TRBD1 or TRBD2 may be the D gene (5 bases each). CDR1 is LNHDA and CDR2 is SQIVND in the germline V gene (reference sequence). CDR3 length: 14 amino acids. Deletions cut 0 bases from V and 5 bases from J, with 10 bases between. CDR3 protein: CASSIEGWGETQYF. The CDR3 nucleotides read TGTGCCAGTAGTATAGAAGGCTGGGGGGAGACCCAGTACTTC.